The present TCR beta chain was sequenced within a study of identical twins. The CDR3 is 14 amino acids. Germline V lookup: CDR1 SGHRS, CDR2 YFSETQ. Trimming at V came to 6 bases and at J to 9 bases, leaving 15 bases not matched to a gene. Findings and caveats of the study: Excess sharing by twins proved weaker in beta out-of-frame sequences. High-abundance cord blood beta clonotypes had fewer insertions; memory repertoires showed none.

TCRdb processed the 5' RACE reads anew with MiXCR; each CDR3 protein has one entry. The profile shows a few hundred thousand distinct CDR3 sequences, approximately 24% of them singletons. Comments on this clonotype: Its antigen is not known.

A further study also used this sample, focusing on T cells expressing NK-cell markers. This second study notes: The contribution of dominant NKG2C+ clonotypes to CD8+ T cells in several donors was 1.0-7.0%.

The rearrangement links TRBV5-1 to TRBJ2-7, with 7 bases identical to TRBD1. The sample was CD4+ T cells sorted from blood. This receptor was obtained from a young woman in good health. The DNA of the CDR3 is TGCGCCAGCACCATCGGCGGACAGGAAACAGTGCAGTACTTC. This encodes CASTIGGQETVQYF.